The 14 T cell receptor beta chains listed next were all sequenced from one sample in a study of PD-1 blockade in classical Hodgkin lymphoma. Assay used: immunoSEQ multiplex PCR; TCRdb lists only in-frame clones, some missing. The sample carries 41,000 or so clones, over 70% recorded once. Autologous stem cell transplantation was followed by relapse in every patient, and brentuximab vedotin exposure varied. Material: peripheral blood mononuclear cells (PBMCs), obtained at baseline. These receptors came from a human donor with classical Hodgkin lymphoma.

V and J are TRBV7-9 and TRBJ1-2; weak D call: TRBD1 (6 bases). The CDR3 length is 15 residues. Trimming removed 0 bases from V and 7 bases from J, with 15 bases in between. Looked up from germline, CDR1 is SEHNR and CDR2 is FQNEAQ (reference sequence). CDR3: CASSLAWEGEGGYTF. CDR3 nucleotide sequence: TGTGCCAGCAGCTTAGCCTGGGAGGGGGAAGGTGGCTACACCTTC.

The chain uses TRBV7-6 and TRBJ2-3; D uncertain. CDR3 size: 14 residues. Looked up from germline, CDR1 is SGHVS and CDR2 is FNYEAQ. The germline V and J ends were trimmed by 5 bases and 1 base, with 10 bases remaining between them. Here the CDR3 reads CASSREVGTDTQYF. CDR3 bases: TGTGCCAGCAGCCGCGAAGTTGGCACAGATACGCAGTATTTT. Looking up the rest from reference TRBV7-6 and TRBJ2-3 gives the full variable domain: GAGVSQSPRYKVTKRGQDVALRCDPISGHVSLYWYRQALGQGPEFLTYFNYEAQQDKSGLPNDRFSAERPEGSISTLTIQRTEQRDSAMYRCASSREVGTDTQYFGPGTRLTVL.

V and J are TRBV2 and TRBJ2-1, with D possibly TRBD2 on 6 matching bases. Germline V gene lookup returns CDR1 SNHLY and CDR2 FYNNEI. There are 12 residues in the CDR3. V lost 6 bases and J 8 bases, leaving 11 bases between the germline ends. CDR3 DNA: TGTGCCAGCAGGGAGCTAGCGCATGAGCAGTTCTTC. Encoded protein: CASRELAHEQFF.

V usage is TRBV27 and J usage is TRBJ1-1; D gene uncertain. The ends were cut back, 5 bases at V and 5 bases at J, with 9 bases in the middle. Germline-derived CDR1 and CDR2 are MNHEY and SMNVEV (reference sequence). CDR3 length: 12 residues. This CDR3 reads CASSTTGTEAFF. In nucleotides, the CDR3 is TGTGCCAGCAGTACGACCGGGACTGAAGCTTTCTTT.

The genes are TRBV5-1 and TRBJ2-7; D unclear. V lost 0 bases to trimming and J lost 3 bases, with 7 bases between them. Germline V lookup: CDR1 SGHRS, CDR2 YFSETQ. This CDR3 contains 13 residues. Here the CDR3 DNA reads TGCGCCAGCAGCTTGGATCCTAGCTACGAGCAGTACTTC. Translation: CASSLDPSYEQYF.

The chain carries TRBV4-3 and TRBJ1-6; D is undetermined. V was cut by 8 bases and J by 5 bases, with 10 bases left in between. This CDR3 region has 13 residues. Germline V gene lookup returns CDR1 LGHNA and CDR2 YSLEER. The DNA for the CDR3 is TGCGCCAGCGGGTTGGGAAATAATTCACCCCTCCACTTT. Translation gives CASGLGNNSPLHF.

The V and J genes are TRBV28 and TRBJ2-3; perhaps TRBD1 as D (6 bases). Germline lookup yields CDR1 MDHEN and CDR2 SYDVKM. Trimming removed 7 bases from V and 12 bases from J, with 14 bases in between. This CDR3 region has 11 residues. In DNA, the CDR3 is TGTGCCAGCACCACAGGGCTCGGCCAGTATTTT. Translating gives CASTTGLGQYF.

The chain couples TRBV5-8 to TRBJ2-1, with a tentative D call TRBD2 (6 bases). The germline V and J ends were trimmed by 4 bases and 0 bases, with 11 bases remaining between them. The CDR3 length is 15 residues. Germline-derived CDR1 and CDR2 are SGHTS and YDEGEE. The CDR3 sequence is CASSPGGYSYNEQFF. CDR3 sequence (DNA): TGTGCCAGCAGCCCCGGAGGGTACTCCTACAATGAGCAGTTCTTC.

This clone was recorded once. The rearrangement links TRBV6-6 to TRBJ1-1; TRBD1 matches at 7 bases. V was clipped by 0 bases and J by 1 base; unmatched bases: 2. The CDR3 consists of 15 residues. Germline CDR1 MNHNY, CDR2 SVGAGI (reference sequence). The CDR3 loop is CASSYSPGGNTEAFF. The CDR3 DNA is TGTGCCAGCAGTTACTCCCCAGGGGGGAACACTGAAGCTTTCTTT.

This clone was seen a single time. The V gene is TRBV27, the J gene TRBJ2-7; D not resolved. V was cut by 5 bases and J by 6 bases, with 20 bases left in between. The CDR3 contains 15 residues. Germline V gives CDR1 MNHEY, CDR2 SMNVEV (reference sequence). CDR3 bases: TGTGCCAGCAGTCCGACCCGGCTCCCCACTTCCGAGCAGTACTTC. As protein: CASSPTRLPTSEQYF.

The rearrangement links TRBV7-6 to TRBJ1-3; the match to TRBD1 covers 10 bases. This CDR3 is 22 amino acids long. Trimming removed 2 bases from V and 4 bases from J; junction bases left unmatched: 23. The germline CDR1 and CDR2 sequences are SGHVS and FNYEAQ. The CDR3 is CASSLRPPPFQMTGGMGNTIYF. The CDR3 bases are TGTGCCAGCAGCTTACGCCCACCCCCTTTCCAGATGACAGGGGGCATGGGAAACACCATATATTTT. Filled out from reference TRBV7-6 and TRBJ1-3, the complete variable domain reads GAGVSQSPRYKVTKRGQDVALRCDPISGHVSLYWYRQALGQGPEFLTYFNYEAQQDKSGLPNDRFSAERPEGSISTLTIQRTEQRDSAMYRCASSLRPPPFQMTGGMGNTIYFGEGSWLTVV.

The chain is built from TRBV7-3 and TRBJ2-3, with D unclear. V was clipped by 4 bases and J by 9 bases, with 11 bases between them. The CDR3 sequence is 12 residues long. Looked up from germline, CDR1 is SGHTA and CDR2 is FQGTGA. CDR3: CASSSPPETQYF. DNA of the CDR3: TGTGCCAGCAGCTCGCCGCCCGAGACGCAGTATTTT.

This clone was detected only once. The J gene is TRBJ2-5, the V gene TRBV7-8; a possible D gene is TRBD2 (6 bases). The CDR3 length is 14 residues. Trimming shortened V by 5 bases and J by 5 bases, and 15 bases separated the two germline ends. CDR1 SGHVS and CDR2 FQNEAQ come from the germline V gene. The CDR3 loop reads CASSLGTGVETQYF. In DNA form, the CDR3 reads TGTGCCAGCAGCCTGGGGACTGGCGTGGAGACCCAGTACTTC.

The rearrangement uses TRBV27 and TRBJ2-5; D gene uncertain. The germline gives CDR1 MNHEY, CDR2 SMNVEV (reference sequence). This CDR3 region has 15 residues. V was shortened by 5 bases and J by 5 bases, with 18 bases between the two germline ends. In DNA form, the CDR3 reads TGTGCCAGCAGTACCTCCCTGGGAAGGAGTGAGACCCAGTACTTC. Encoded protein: CASSTSLGRSETQYF.